The 14 T cell receptor beta chains below all came from one sample that was sequenced in a study of regulatory T cells in long-lasting Graves disease (TCRdb year 2021). The sample's time point label is to be understood as: persistent/refractory GD, antithyroid drugs over 5 years with positive TRAb. RNA was extracted from PBMCs in TRIzol for both TCR sequencing and RNA sequencing. Library preparation was by multiplex PCR. The instrument was an Illumina HiSeq 4000. TCR beta libraries were built with iRepertoire HTBI primers and Arm-PCR amplification of CDR3 regions. TCRdb reprocessing: public reads trimmed at Q25 with fastp, clones called with MiXCR, in-frame beta chains kept. Here each entry gathers all rows of one CDR3 protein and keeps the most common genes and DNA. This sample gives a few hundred thousand distinct CDR3 sequences in total; around 20% of them show up just once. The ten most abundant clones make up about 61% of the sample.

The starting material was peripheral blood mononuclear cells (PBMCs), obtained when the disease was refractory, from a patient treated with antithyroid drugs. Every receptor here comes from a female donor with Graves disease.

The chain couples TRBV18 to TRBJ2-7; D is ambiguous. Trimming stripped 1 base from V and 1 base from J, with 14 bases between. The CDR3 covers 16 residues. Germline V gene lookup returns CDR1 KGHSH and CDR2 LQKENI. The CDR3 sequence: CASSPQGNGRSYEQYF. CDR3 nucleotide sequence: TGTGCCAGCTCACCACAGGGTAACGGACGTTCCTACGAGCAGTACTTC.

This clonotype has a count of ten or more. The V call is TRBV7-3, the J call TRBJ2-7; D is possibly TRBD2 (5 bases). This CDR3 is 13 amino acids long. Germline CDR1 reads SGHTA; CDR2 reads FQGTGA. V was cut by 6 bases and J by 5 bases, with 14 bases left in between. The CDR3 bases are TGTGCCAGCAGTCCGGGAATACCCCACGAGCAGTACTTC. It encodes CASSPGIPHEQYF.

This chain joins TRBV30 and TRBJ2-1; 10 nucleotides match TRBD2. Germline lookup yields CDR1 GTSNPN and CDR2 SVGIG (reference sequence). The ends lost 0 bases at V and 6 bases at J; junction bases unmatched: 5. This CDR3 contains 15 residues. CDR3 DNA sequence: TGTGCCTGGAGTGTAGCGGGAGGGCTGGGCAATGAGCAGTTCTTC. It yields the protein CAWSVAGGLGNEQFF. Based on the CDR3 plus reference TRBV30 and TRBJ2-1, the full variable domain is SQTIHQWPATLVQPVGSPLSLECTVEGTSNPNLYWYRQAAGRGLQLLFYSVGIGQISSEVPQNLSASRPQDRQFILSSKKLLLSDSGFYLCAWSVAGGLGNEQFFGPGTRLTVL.

In its sample, this clonotype was seen a few times. This chain uses TRBV20-1 with TRBJ1-5, with D tentatively TRBD1 (5 bases). With 6 bases removed from V and 4 bases from J, the gap between germline ends came to 19 bases. This CDR3 has 15 residues. Germline values: CDR1 DFQATT, CDR2 SNEGSKA (reference sequence). CDR3 sequence: CSAERGIANNQPQHF. CDR3 nucleotides: TGCAGTGCAGAGAGGGGTATAGCGAATAATCAGCCCCAGCATTTT.

The chain joins TRBV3-1 to TRBJ2-2, with D possibly being TRBD1 (6 bases). Germline V CDR1 and CDR2: LGHDT, YNNKEL (reference sequence). Trimming left V 6 bases short and J 2 bases short, with 10 bases between. The CDR3 extends over 14 amino acids. CDR3 amino acids: CASRDRTNTGELFF. DNA of the CDR3: TGTGCCAGCAGGGACAGAACAAACACCGGGGAGCTGTTTTTT.

This sequence joins TRBV9 and TRBJ2-2; tentative D call: TRBD2 (6 bases). Looked up from germline, CDR1 is SGDLS and CDR2 is YYNGEE. The ends were cut back, 2 bases at V and 6 bases at J, with 11 bases in the middle. CDR3 length equals 14 residues. The CDR3 nucleotides are TGTGCCAGCAGCGTCGGGGGACCTCCCGGGGAGCTGTTTTTT. Protein sequence: CASSVGGPPGELFF.

This chain uses TRBV7-2 with TRBJ2-7; tentative D call: TRBD2 (5 bases). The CDR3 has 13 residues. The germline V gene encodes CDR1 SGHTA and CDR2 FQGNSA. V was shortened by 1 base and J by 6 bases, with 10 bases between the two germline ends. CDR3 DNA sequence: TGTGCCAGCAGCTTAGTCGGGAACGGCGAGCAGTACTTC. Translated: CASSLVGNGEQYF.

This clonotype was seen more than once but under ten times. The chain links TRBV7-2 to TRBJ2-2; 7 positions match TRBD2. Germline-derived CDR1 and CDR2 are SGHTA and FQGNSA. The CDR3 sequence is 14 residues long. The junction had 6 bases not matched to a gene; V was cut back by 5 bases and J by 6 bases. The CDR3 coding sequence is TGTGCCAGCAGCCCAGGACTAGTTGCCGGGGAGCTGTTTTTT. Its translation is CASSPGLVAGELFF.

The chain couples TRBV6-1 to TRBJ2-1, with 16 nucleotides matching TRBD2. CDR1 and CDR2 from the germline V gene are MNHNS and SASEGT. CDR3 size: 18 residues. Trimming at V came to 6 bases and at J to 7 bases, leaving 12 bases not matched to a gene. The CDR3 protein is CASRFPGLAGGRPNEQFF. The CDR3, as DNA: TGTGCCAGCAGATTCCCGGGACTAGCGGGAGGGAGGCCAAATGAGCAGTTCTTC.

The chain employs TRBV12-3 or TRBV12-4 and TRBJ2-3; the match to TRBD2 covers 11 bases. The V gene end was trimmed by 4 bases and the J gene end by 7 bases; junction bases not matched to a gene: 19. This CDR3 comprises 19 residues. CDR3: CASSSLTSGGPIILNTQYF. The CDR3 DNA follows: TGTGCCAGCAGTTCTCTAACTAGCGGGGGACCCATAATACTAAATACGCAGTATTTT.

This clonotype occurred many times. The rearrangement joins TRBV4-1 to TRBJ2-7; D might be TRBD2 (6 bases). Germline CDR1 MGHRA, CDR2 YSYEKL. The CDR3 runs 16 residues. Trimming shortened V by 7 bases and J by 4 bases, and 23 bases separated the two germline ends. The CDR3 spells CASIWGEQVLMYEQYF. The CDR3 DNA is TGCGCCAGCATATGGGGGGAACAGGTCCTCATGTACGAGCAGTACTTC.

This clonotype was recorded at least ten times. J is TRBJ2-4 and V is TRBV28; tentative D call: TRBD1 (5 bases). The germline gives CDR1 MDHEN, CDR2 SYDVKM. The CDR3 runs to 13 residues. The ends were cut back, 5 bases at V and 8 bases at J, with 13 bases in the middle. The CDR3 coding sequence is TGTGCCAGCAGTCTCCCCGAAGGGGACATTCAGTACTTC. Residues: CASSLPEGDIQYF.

This clonotype occurred a few times. The rearrangement uses TRBV5-4 and TRBJ1-2; no definite D call. Germline V gene sequence: CDR1 SGHNT, CDR2 YYREEE (reference sequence). V was cut by 2 bases and J by 2 bases, with 7 bases left in between. The length of the CDR3 is 13 residues. This CDR3 is CASSFEGNYGYTF. CDR3 coding DNA: TGTGCCAGCAGCTTTGAGGGAAACTATGGCTACACCTTC.

CDR3 in amino acids: CSVALQGSYEQYF. The CDR3 nucleotides read TGCAGCGTTGCGCTCCAGGGTTCCTACGAGCAGTACTTC. The rearrangement links TRBV29-1 to TRBJ2-7, with a possible D match to TRBD1 (5 bases). From germline, CDR1 is SQVTM and CDR2 ANQGSEA. The CDR3 consists of 13 residues. The V and J ends lost 4 bases and 1 base respectively, with 11 bases between them.